The text below deals with one T cell receptor (beta chain). This clone appeared once. Its antigen is not yet known. Base qualities are missing; no much larger clone stands one base away. This sample was included in a study of shared clonotypes between healthy human individuals (dated by TCRdb to the early 2020s). About the investigation overall: A couple of women and a few men aged 18 to 49 years were included in the cohort. Libraries were prepared and TCR repertoires were sequenced by different laboratories using diverse techniques, in order to increase sequencing depth and limit assay-specific biases. Per donor, leukapheresis produced somewhere between about 0.9 and 9.5 billion PBMCs. For each donor, CD4 naive and CD4 memory were each run on three plates, CD8 naive on two plates, and CD8 memory on one plate. Blood TCR repertoires of four to six healthy adults were deeply sequenced to estimate repertoire size and the extent of clonotype sharing between individuals. Study-level results and caveats: Incomplete sequencing was indicated by rarefaction of sorted-subset datasets, despite the large sequencing depth. Pairwise subsampling indicated that sequencing depth was expected to affect the degree of clonotype sharing among donors. Naive subsets generally had larger estimated clonotype richness than memory subsets. Compared with non-shared clonotypes, the clonotypes found in all four sorted-subset donors had higher generation probabilities. Because the study included a small number of donors, the genetic and exposure-history diversity represented was limited. Only blood was sampled, and tissue TCR repertoires likely differ from those in blood. Approximately 5% of naive CD4, 3.5% of naive CD8, about 2.5% of memory CD4, and about 0.4% of memory CD8 clonotypes were shared across several donors.

Using the deep immunoSEQ assay, TCR CDR3 regions were amplified from genomic DNA by multiplex PCR. For each cell subset, the extracted genomic DNA was distributed evenly across all wells of several immunoSEQ 96-well plates, and each plate served as one replicate. For sorted subsets, approximately 0.2 ug of genomic DNA, equivalent to 30,000 or so T cell genomes, went into each replicate PCR. Purified libraries were quantified with a Qubit 3.0 fluorometer, sized on a Bioanalyzer 2100, and re-quantified with the KAPA Library Quantification kit. A separate single-read 150-cycle Illumina NextSeq 550 flow cell was used to sequence each immunoSEQ 96-well plate. The original pipeline was this. Because only junctional sequences without quality scores were contained in the immunoSEQ output, filtering matching that applied to full-length reads could not be performed. Sequences were annotated with PyIR, a Python wrapper for IgBLAST v1.9, using IMGT germline references to assign V/J genes and CDR3. Any read was removed if the V/J assignment was weak (E-value above 1e-6), the CDR3 was missing, or the read contained stop codons, out-of-frame junctions, or ambiguous translated residues. A V3J clonotype was defined by an identical inferred V gene, J gene, and CDR3 amino acid sequence. The percentage overlap between two repertoires was calculated by dividing the number of shared unique clonotypes by the size of the smaller repertoire. Repertoire richness was assessed with RTK rarefaction, the Chao1 estimator, and Recon v2.1 estimates of unobserved clonotypes. OLGA was used to compute generation probabilities for all TCRbeta clonotypes that the gDNA method yielded from a handful of donors. The source is immuneACCESS, and TCRdb retained only in-frame sequences with V and J called. Part of the clones is not carried over; for the studies checked, unresolved V genes explain less than half of this, and the remainder is unexplained. V and J calls and clone size come straight from that table; D and trimming were deduced from the DNA. Here the sample has roughly 2 million clones; approximately 94% occur a single time. 0.1% to 0.15% of the sample rests with the top ten.

From the cysteine through the phenylalanine, the CDR3 covers 15 amino acids. Just the 45-base CDR3 DNA is kept, in frame starting at base 1. CDR1 and CDR2 (GTSNPN, SVGIG) derive from the germline V gene (reference sequence). V is pared back by 0 bases and J by 4 bases, with 15 bases lying between the germline termini. Healthy HIV-negative adults with no recently reported acute infections or vaccinations were included as donors. Every donor was a Caucasian adult living in Nashville, Tennessee, USA. Magnetic negative selection was used to enrich CD4+ T cells, after which naive cells were positively selected on CD45RA and the negative fraction became the memory subset. Blood was collected by leukapheresis, and PBMCs were isolated by Ficoll-Histopaque density gradient centrifugation and then cryopreserved in liquid nitrogen vapor phase. Analytical flow cytometry was used to check the purity and quantity of every magnetically sorted T cell population. From each sorted fraction, genomic DNA was isolated and quantified by UV absorbance on a Nanodrop 2000c.

Sequences were obtained from naive CD4+ T cells sorted from blood. The cell subset or site label, as the study defines it: CD45RA+ positively selected. The sequence is built from TRBV30 and TRBJ1-2; D gene: possibly TRBD1, on 6 matching bases. This receptor was taken from a young man in good health. The CDR3 loop reads CAWSVPHAGVYGYTF. Here is the DNA: TGTGCCTGGAGTGTACCCCACGCAGGGGTCTATGGCTACACCTTC. When the CDR3 is completed using the reference TRBV30 and TRBJ1-2 genes on either side, the full variable domain is SQTIHQWPATLVQPVGSPLSLECTVEGTSNPNLYWYRQAAGRGLQLLFYSVGIGQISSEVPQNLSASRPQDRQFILSSKKLLLSDSGFYLCAWSVPHAGVYGYTFGSGTRLTVV.